This TCR beta chain came from a study of CD8+CD57+ T cells in acquired aplastic anemia. Across the whole study: An average of about 3.4 ug of DNA was obtained from sorted CD4+ and CD8+ cells. The study, taken as a whole, reports: Patients and controls shared about 27 CD8+ CDR3 sequences.

According to the study, genomic DNA was the template for TCR beta VDJ and CDR3 profiling. Each CDR3 protein is one row after TCRdb ran MiXCR on the reads. The sample holds about 200,000 distinct CDR3 sequences, around 50% seen once. Whoever was chosen for sequencing had shown CD8+CD57+ cell expansion by flow cytometry. The patients, all of them, had severe acquired aplastic anemia. The CDR3 runs 14 residues. Germline CDR1 and CDR2: SNHLY and FYNNEI. The V and J ends lost 4 bases and 6 bases, in that order; junction bases with no gene match: 5. This clonotype was observed at least ten times. Its antigen is unidentified.

The chain is built from TRBV2 and TRBJ2-2; 7 bases agree with TRBD1. The sample was sorted CD4+, CD8+, or CD8+CD57+ T cells (not recorded which) from PBMCs. The sequence derives from a human donor with aplastic anemia. The CDR3, as DNA: TGTGCCAGCAGTGCCCAGGGGGTCCCCGGGGAGCTGTTTTTT. This sequence encodes CASSAQGVPGELFF.